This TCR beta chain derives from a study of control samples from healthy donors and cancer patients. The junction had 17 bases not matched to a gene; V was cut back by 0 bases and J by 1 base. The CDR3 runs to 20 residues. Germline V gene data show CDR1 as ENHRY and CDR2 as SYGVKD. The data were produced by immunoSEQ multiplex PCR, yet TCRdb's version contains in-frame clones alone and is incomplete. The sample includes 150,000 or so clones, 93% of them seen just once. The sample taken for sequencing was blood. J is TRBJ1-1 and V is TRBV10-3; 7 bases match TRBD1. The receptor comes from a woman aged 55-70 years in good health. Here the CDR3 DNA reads TGTGCCATCAGTGAGTCGCCTTGGAAGACAGGGTTGGGTCAGAACACTGAAGCTTTCTTT. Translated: CAISESPWKTGLGQNTEAFF.